Listed below are T cell receptor beta chains from one sample, sequenced in a study of control samples from healthy donors and cancer patients. The data were produced by immunoSEQ multiplex PCR, yet TCRdb's version contains in-frame clones alone and is incomplete. The repertoire holds approximately 60,000 clones, with around 85% as singletons. The sample consisted of blood. The receptors were sampled from a man aged 35 to 55 in good health. The CDR3 runs from the conserved cysteine through the conserved F or W. The D gene is left open where the match is weak. Only part of the rows carry a size: once, few, many, or a class if the clone is expanded.

j_call v_call d_call clone_size cdr3_aa cdr3_nt
TRBJ1-1 TRBV6-7 . . CAPEGRGAVPFAINTEAFF TGTGCCCCCGAAGGGCGGGGGGCCGTCCCATTCGCGATCAACACTGAAGCTTTCTTT
TRBJ2-1 TRBV6-6 . . CASSYSSGQNNEQFF TGTGCCAGCAGTTACTCGTCCGGTCAGAACAATGAGCAGTTCTTC
TRBJ2-1 TRBV6-4 TRBD1 . CASSPSGQDYNEQFF TGTGCCAGCAGTCCCTCGGGACAGGACTACAATGAGCAGTTCTTC
TRBJ2-2 TRBV6-5 . . CASRLGLFTGELFF TGTGCCAGCAGGCTAGGACTATTCACCGGGGAGCTGTTTTTT
TRBJ1-1 TRBV6-5 . once CASTGASEAFF TGTGCCAGCACCGGGGCGTCTGAAGCTTTCTTT
TRBJ2-7 TRBV6-5 TRBD2 . CASSQREFMYEQYF TGTGCCAGCAGTCAGCGGGAATTCATGTACGAGCAGTACTTC
TRBJ1-3 TRBV15 . . CATSRGDSGNTIYF TGTGCCACCAGCAGAGGAGACTCTGGAAACACCATATATTTT
TRBJ1-4 TRBV2 . few CASRGPNKSEKLFF TGTGCCAGCAGGGGACCTAACAAAAGTGAAAAACTGTTTTTT
TRBJ2-7 TRBV4-1 . . CASSQASYPYEQYF TGCGCCAGCAGCCAAGCCAGCTACCCCTACGAGCAGTACTTC
TRBJ1-1 TRBV28 . . CASSLAGFNTEAFF TGTGCCAGCAGTTTGGCAGGGTTTAACACTGAAGCTTTCTTT
TRBJ1-1 TRBV2 . once CASRGHRGDTEAFF TGTGCCAGCAGGGGCCACCGGGGGGACACTGAAGCTTTCTTT
TRBJ1-6 TRBV3-1/TRBV3-2 TRBD1 . CASSLGGFFSPLHF TGTGCCAGCAGCCTAGGGGGCTTTTTCTCACCCCTCCACTTT
TRBJ2-1 TRBV6-2/TRBV6-3 . . CASSYWGLVRNEQFF TGTGCCAGCAGTTACTGGGGGCTAGTTAGGAATGAGCAGTTCTTC
TRBJ2-7 TRBV28 TRBD1 many CASSLSGTGTYEQYF TGTGCCAGCAGTTTATCCGGGACAGGTACCTACGAGCAGTACTTC
TRBJ1-1 TRBV19 . . CASSTPGGGPEAFF TGTGCCAGTAGTACTCCCGGGGGCGGTCCCGAAGCTTTCTTT
TRBJ2-1 TRBV6-5 TRBD2 . CASSILAGPYNEQFF TGTGCCAGCAGTATCCTAGCGGGACCCTACAATGAGCAGTTCTTC
TRBJ2-7 TRBV7-3 TRBD1 . CASSSADRAGNEQYF TGTGCCAGCAGCTCAGCAGACAGGGCGGGTAACGAGCAGTACTTC
TRBJ2-5 TRBV29-1 . . CSVGGLVAGTQYF TGCAGCGTCGGGGGACTCGTGGCCGGGACCCAGTACTTC
TRBJ2-7 TRBV6-2/TRBV6-3 TRBD2 . CASSSRTSGRARGNEQYF TGTGCCAGCAGTTCCCGGACTAGCGGGAGGGCCCGAGGAAACGAGCAGTACTTC
TRBJ1-2 TRBV27 TRBD1 . CASSKPGQEYGYTF TGTGCCAGCAGTAAACCCGGACAGGAATATGGCTACACCTTC
TRBJ1-5 TRBV15 . . CATSRDLQGGLESPQHF TGTGCCACCAGCAGAGATTTACAGGGCGGACTTGAATCGCCCCAGCATTTT
TRBJ1-3 TRBV7-2 . . CASSRYGSGNTIYF TGTGCCAGCAGCCGTTACGGGTCTGGAAACACCATATATTTT
TRBJ1-5 TRBV7-9 . . CASSLGDVGNQPQHF TGTGCCAGCAGCTTAGGGGACGTCGGGAATCAGCCCCAGCATTTT
TRBJ2-7 TRBV14 . . CASSSTGTPVYEQYF TGTGCCAGCAGCTCTACCGGGACACCGGTCTACGAGCAGTACTTC
TRBJ2-2 TRBV27 . . CASSLWGAGTGELFF TGTGCCAGCAGTTTATGGGGGGCGGGCACCGGGGAGCTGTTTTTT
TRBJ1-2 TRBV7-2 TRBD1 . CASSFGQAYYGYTF TGTGCCAGCAGCTTCGGACAGGCCTACTATGGCTACACCTTC
TRBJ2-1 TRBV4-2 TRBD2 . CASSQRGLSSYNEQFF TGTGCCAGCAGCCAAAGGGGACTATCCTCCTACAATGAGCAGTTCTTC
TRBJ1-1 TRBV6-5 . . CASSYSGVREAFF TGTGCCAGCAGTTACTCTGGGGTTAGAGAAGCTTTCTTT
TRBJ1-1 TRBV5-6 . once CASSLVRGSASEAFF TGTGCCAGCAGCCTAGTGCGGGGCAGCGCGTCTGAAGCTTTCTTT
TRBJ1-6 TRBV2 . . CASWGLAFRSPLHF TGTGCCAGCTGGGGCCTCGCTTTCCGTTCACCCCTCCACTTT
TRBJ2-7 TRBV5-3 TRBD2 few CARSEPSGVYEQYF TGTGCCAGAAGCGAACCTAGCGGAGTCTACGAGCAGTACTTC
TRBJ2-7 TRBV6-2/TRBV6-3 TRBD2 . CASSYSLAGGLSSYEQYF TGTGCCAGCAGTTACTCACTAGCGGGGGGCCTATCCTCCTACGAGCAGTACTTC
TRBJ2-7 TRBV6-2/TRBV6-3 TRBD2 few CASSYTRGGYEQYF TGTGCCAGCAGTTACACACGGGGGGGCTACGAGCAGTACTTC
TRBJ1-1 TRBV6-5 . . CASSLQPNTEAFF TGTGCCAGCAGTTTGCAGCCGAACACTGAAGCTTTCTTT
TRBJ1-2 TRBV16 . few CASSQSQGHGYTF TGTGCCAGCAGCCAGTCACAGGGTCATGGCTACACCTTC
TRBJ1-1 TRBV9 TRBD1 once CASSAGTGVGAFF TGTGCCAGCAGCGCCGGGACAGGGGTTGGGGCTTTCTTT
TRBJ1-2 TRBV5-8 TRBD1 . CASRTQGEQGYTF TGTGCCAGCAGAACTCAGGGGGAACAGGGCTACACCTTC
TRBJ2-7 TRBV5-1 TRBD1 . CASSLGPSSATGRTYEQYF TGCGCCAGCAGCTTGGGCCCGAGCTCCGCGACAGGGAGAACCTACGAGCAGTACTTC
TRBJ1-5 TRBV9 . . CASSVGVGGFNQPQHF TGTGCCAGCAGCGTAGGGGTAGGGGGTTTCAATCAGCCCCAGCATTTT
TRBJ1-5 TRBV6-6 . . CASSLGGSNQPQHF TGTGCCAGCAGCCTCGGAGGGAGCAATCAGCCCCAGCATTTT
TRBJ2-3 TRBV6-4 TRBD2 medium-sized CASSDGSGGASDTQYF TGTGCCAGCAGTGACGGTAGCGGGGGGGCCTCGGATACGCAGTATTTT
TRBJ1-1 TRBV7-9 . once CASSLEGGTEAFF TGTGCCAGCAGCTTAGAGGGCGGGACTGAAGCTTTCTTT
TRBJ1-4 TRBV5-1 . few CASSLIVNEKLFF TGCGCCAGCAGCTTGATCGTTAATGAAAAACTGTTTTTT
TRBJ2-2 TRBV7-9 . . CASSLVWTTNTGELFF TGTGCCAGCAGCTTAGTCTGGACAACAAACACCGGGGAGCTGTTTTTT
TRBJ2-2 TRBV9 . . CASSVARGGTGELFF TGTGCCAGCAGCGTAGCCAGGGGAGGCACCGGGGAGCTGTTTTTT
TRBJ2-7 TRBV6-5 TRBD2 . CASRPGLAVLWEYF TGTGCCAGCAGGCCAGGGCTAGCGGTATTATGGGAGTACTTC
TRBJ2-5 TRBV28 . . CASSRGGGAETQYF TGTGCCAGCAGTCGAGGGGGGGGCGCGGAGACCCAGTACTTC
TRBJ1-4 TRBV30 . once CAWSVRRSEKLFF TGTGCCTGGAGTGTACGCAGAAGTGAAAAACTGTTTTTT
TRBJ1-1 TRBV6-2/TRBV6-3 TRBD1 . CASSAGQGARGTEAFF TGTGCCAGCAGCGCCGGACAGGGGGCGCGAGGCACTGAAGCTTTCTTT
TRBJ1-2 TRBV30 . . CAWSVSGSYGYTF TGTGCCTGGAGTGTATCGGGGTCCTATGGCTACACCTTC
TRBJ2-7 TRBV7-9 TRBD1 . CASSPRDRGLYEQYF TGTGCCAGCAGCCCCCGGGACAGGGGGCTTTACGAGCAGTACTTC
TRBJ2-3 TRBV7-3 TRBD2 . CASSPGLASDTQYF TGTGCCAGCAGCCCCGGACTAGCGAGCGATACGCAGTATTTT
TRBJ2-5 TRBV5-6 TRBD1 . CASSSPGQGRETQYF TGTGCCAGCAGCTCGCCGGGACAGGGGAGAGAGACCCAGTACTTC
TRBJ1-3 TRBV4-1 . few CASSLVFADTIYF TGCGCCAGCAGCCTCGTCTTCGCGGACACCATATATTTT
TRBJ1-2 TRBV9 . few CASSPRVTPNYGYTF TGTGCCAGCAGCCCACGTGTGACACCTAACTATGGCTACACCTTC
TRBJ2-7 TRBV6-1 . . CASSEASGDSAYEQYF TGTGCCAGCAGTGAAGCTTCAGGAGACAGTGCCTACGAGCAGTACTTC
TRBJ1-1 TRBV5-1 TRBD1 . CASQTTGGNTEAFF TGCGCCAGCCAAACGACAGGGGGCAACACTGAAGCTTTCTTT